The 32 T cell receptor beta chains below come from one sample, sequenced in a study of blood T cell repertoires in COVID-19. The protocol was immunoSEQ multiplex PCR, while the TCRdb copy is restricted to in-frame clones and leaves out a portion. The top ten clones hold 13% of a sample with about 300,000 clones, about 85% of them seen once. The sample was peripheral blood. Source of these receptors: a human donor in a cohort sampled during active COVID-19.

This chain uses TRBV5-1 with TRBJ1-5; 8 positions agree with TRBD1. Germline values: CDR1 SGHRS, CDR2 YFSETQ. The CDR3 has 16 residues. V was clipped by 4 bases and J by 5 bases; unmatched bases: 11. CDR3 DNA: TGCGCCAGCAGCCAATGGGACGGACAGGGCCATCAGCCCCAGCATTTT. Amino acid sequence: CASSQWDGQGHQPQHF.

The chain is built from TRBV19 and TRBJ2-7; D remains unclear. CDR3 length: 13 residues. Germline values: CDR1 LNHDA, CDR2 SQIVND (reference sequence). Between the trimmed V and J ends, which lost 0 bases and 7 bases, there was a span of 10 bases. CDR3 protein: CASSIEGAGEQYF. CDR3 coding DNA: TGTGCCAGTAGTATAGAAGGAGCTGGGGAGCAGTACTTC.

The gene calls are TRBV2 and TRBJ2-3; 10 bases line up with TRBD2. J gave up 0 bases and V 6 bases, and 0 bases lay outside the gene matches. Per the germline V gene, CDR1 is SNHLY and CDR2 is FYNNEI. CDR3 length: 14 residues. CDR3 sequence reads: CASRLAGSTDTQYF. The CDR3 nucleotides are TGTGCCAGCAGACTAGCGGGAAGCACAGATACGCAGTATTTT. Supplemented by reference TRBV2 and TRBJ2-3, the full variable domain reads EPEVTQTPSHQVTQMGQEVILRCVPISNHLYFYWYRQILGQKVEFLVSFYNNEISEKSEIFDDQFSVERPDGSNFTLKIRSTKLEDSAMYFCASRLAGSTDTQYFGPGTRLTVL.

V and J are TRBV4-2 and TRBJ2-1, with 8 bases matching TRBD2. Germline V gene data show CDR1 as LGHNA and CDR2 as YNFKEQ. V was clipped by 0 bases and J by 5 bases; unmatched bases: 9. This CDR3 has 17 amino acids. CDR3 nucleotide sequence: TGTGCCAGCAGCCAAGACCCCGGGTTAGCGGGGAACAATGAGCAGTTCTTC. The encoded protein is CASSQDPGLAGNNEQFF.

V is TRBV9 and J is TRBJ2-5, with TRBD2 matching 11 bases. J gave up 4 bases and V 4 bases, and 6 bases lay outside the gene matches. Germline loops: CDR1 SGDLS, CDR2 YYNGEE. The CDR3 totals 15 residues. Here the CDR3 DNA reads TGTGCCAGCAGCCTTACTAGCGGGGGCTTAGAGACCCAGTACTTC. Amino acid sequence: CASSLTSGGLETQYF.

This clone was detected only a few times. The chain carries TRBV7-9 and TRBJ1-4; 7 nucleotides align to TRBD1. CDR1 is SEHNR, CDR2 FQNEAQ, per germline (reference sequence). After removal of 7 bases from V and 12 bases from J, the junction contained 5 bases not matched to a gene. This CDR3 comprises 11 residues. Here the CDR3 DNA reads TGTGCCAGCACCACAGGGGTCCAACTGTTTTTT. It codes for CASTTGVQLFF.

This clone has only one observation. The chain's CDR3 is CAISGTGDGYTF. CDR3 in DNA: TGTGCCATCAGTGGGACAGGGGATGGCTACACCTTC. This chain uses TRBV10-3 with TRBJ1-2; TRBD1 matches 9 bases. The V gene's germline CDR1 is ENHRY and CDR2 SYGVKD. CDR3 size: 12 residues. With 4 bases clipped from V and 6 bases from J, the junction kept 0 bases outside the gene matches.

The chain carries TRBV28 and TRBJ2-1, with D perhaps TRBD2 (5 bases). CDR1 and CDR2 from the germline V gene are MDHEN and SYDVKM. This CDR3 is 14 amino acids long. V was clipped by 6 bases and J by 0 bases, with 9 bases between them. The CDR3 DNA follows: TGTGCCAGCAGCCTAGCTAGCTCCTACAATGAGCAGTTCTTC. It encodes CASSLASSYNEQFF.

This clone was recorded once. The chain has TRBV7-8 and TRBJ2-1, with 10 bases that match TRBD2. The V segment lost 1 base and the J segment 2 bases; nucleotides outside the gene matches: 5. CDR1 and CDR2 (germline): SGHVS, FQNEAQ. The CDR3 has 17 amino acids. DNA of the CDR3: TGTGCCAGCAGCTTAGTAGCAGCGGGGGGGCCCTACAATGAGCAGTTCTTC. It yields the protein CASSLVAAGGPYNEQFF.

V usage is TRBV7-2 and J usage is TRBJ2-1; maybe TRBD2 (6 bases). V gave up 1 base and J gave up 8 bases, with 12 bases separating them. This CDR3 is 14 amino acids long. The germline V gene encodes CDR1 SGHTA and CDR2 FQGNSA. The CDR3 region is CASSLVGSGYEQFF. The DNA for the CDR3 is TGTGCCAGCAGCTTAGTCGGGAGCGGGTATGAGCAGTTCTTC.

This clone was seen just once. The chain is built from TRBV5-1 and TRBJ2-1, with TRBD2 identical over 13 bases. V was pared by 5 bases and J by 2 bases, with 1 base of the junction left unmatched. Germline CDR1 and CDR2: SGHRS and YFSETQ. This CDR3 region has 15 residues. CDR3 in DNA: TGCGCCAGCAGACTAGCGGGAGGGCCCTACAATGAGCAGTTCTTC. Translated: CASRLAGGPYNEQFF.

This clone has a single count. This rearrangement joins TRBV20-1 to TRBJ2-3; 10 nucleotides align to TRBD2. Trimming took 3 bases from V and 3 from J; bases not matched to a gene: 9. The V gene's germline CDR1 is DFQATT and CDR2 SNEGSKA (reference sequence). CDR3 length: 16 amino acids. CDR3 nucleotides: TGCAGTGCTAGTGTCGCTAGCGGGAGTCGGACAGATACGCAGTATTTT. Translated, it gives CSASVASGSRTDTQYF.

This chain uses TRBV27 with TRBJ2-2; 13 nucleotides align to TRBD2. V gave up 4 bases and J gave up 6 bases; unmatched junction bases: 8. This CDR3 is 17 amino acids long. Germline CDR1 is MNHEY and CDR2 is SMNVEV (reference sequence). The CDR3 DNA sequence: TGTGCCAGCAGTTCACTAGCGGGAGGGCCCCCGGCCGGGGAGCTGTTTTTT. Translating gives CASSSLAGGPPAGELFF.

The chain links TRBV18 to TRBJ2-7, with D possibly being TRBD1 (5 bases). V lost 2 bases and J lost 3, with 11 bases in between. This CDR3 contains 14 residues. Germline V gene sequence: CDR1 KGHSH, CDR2 LQKENI. In DNA form, the CDR3 reads TGTGCCAGCTCACCAGCCGCAGGGAACTACGAGCAGTACTTC. It yields the protein CASSPAAGNYEQYF.

This clone appeared once. The V and J genes are TRBV7-2 and TRBJ2-4; D might be TRBD2 (6 bases). CDR3 length: 12 residues. V lost 5 bases and J lost 8, with 10 bases in between. Germline V gene sequence: CDR1 SGHTA, CDR2 FQGNSA. The CDR3 DNA follows: TGTGCCAGCAGCACCGGGGGTGACATTCAGTACTTC. It yields the protein CASSTGGDIQYF.

The chain carries TRBV10-3 and TRBJ2-3; TRBD2 agrees at 9 bases. Looked up from germline, CDR1 is ENHRY and CDR2 is SYGVKD. The V segment lost 8 bases and the J segment 4 bases; nucleotides outside the gene matches: 10. The CDR3 has 15 amino acids. CDR3 sequence: CAIGREGGGSDTQYF. The CDR3 bases are TGTGCCATCGGGCGGGAGGGCGGTGGGTCAGATACGCAGTATTTT.

The chain carries TRBV4-2 and TRBJ1-3, with a possible D match to TRBD1 (6 bases). CDR1 is LGHNA and CDR2 is YNFKEQ in the germline V gene. Trimming took off 4 bases at V and 7 bases at J, with 8 bases between the two ends. The CDR3 contains 12 residues. The CDR3 loop reads CASSRTGNTIYF. Written as DNA, the CDR3 is TGTGCCAGCAGCCGAACAGGGAACACCATATATTTT.

The chain is built from TRBV29-1 and TRBJ2-1, with TRBD2 identical over 11 bases. The V gene end was trimmed by 8 bases and the J gene end by 8 bases; junction bases not matched to a gene: 8. The CDR3 consists of 13 residues. Germline-derived CDR1 and CDR2 are SQVTM and ANQGSEA. The CDR3 DNA reads TGCAGCCCCACTAGCGGGAGAGCTTATGAGCAGTTCTTC. As protein: CSPTSGRAYEQFF.

The chain uses TRBV19 and TRBJ2-1; 8 bases line up with TRBD2. The CDR3 has 13 amino acids. Per germline, CDR1 LNHDA and CDR2 SQIVND (reference sequence). CDR3: CAVAAGAHNEQFF. CDR3 sequence (DNA): TGTGCTGTGGCAGCGGGAGCCCACAATGAGCAGTTCTTC.

The rearrangement links TRBV2 to TRBJ1-1; the match to TRBD1 covers 8 bases. CDR3 length equals 11 residues. V gave up 6 bases and J gave up 11 bases; unmatched junction bases: 5. The germline gives CDR1 SNHLY, CDR2 FYNNEI. The CDR3 here is CASRRQGSAFF. CDR3 DNA sequence: TGTGCCAGCAGGAGACAGGGGTCGGCTTTCTTT.

This chain joins TRBV28 and TRBJ2-7; the match to TRBD1 covers 9 bases. From germline, CDR1 is MDHEN and CDR2 SYDVKM. The CDR3 has 15 residues. Unmatched junction bases numbered 11, after V lost 5 bases and J lost 6 bases. CDR3 sequence: CASSEPGTGSGEQYF. The DNA of the CDR3 is TGTGCCAGCAGTGAACCGGGGACAGGGTCGGGCGAGCAGTACTTC.

The chain joins TRBV15 to TRBJ1-5, with D hard to call. V was clipped by 4 bases and J by 3 bases, with 19 bases between them. CDR1 is LNHNV, CDR2 YYDKDF, per germline (reference sequence). This CDR3 has 17 residues. CDR3 bases: TGTGCCACCAGCACCCGAGGTTACGGAGGCCTCAATCAGCCCCAGCATTTT. Protein: CATSTRGYGGLNQPQHF.

The genes are TRBV5-4 and TRBJ2-7; TRBD2 might be the D (5 bases). The CDR3 totals 15 residues. The germline V and J ends were trimmed by 4 bases and 1 base, with 15 bases remaining between them. CDR1 and CDR2 from the germline V gene are SGHNT and YYREEE (reference sequence). This CDR3 reads CASSPPGIPSYEQYF. Written as DNA, the CDR3 is TGTGCCAGCAGCCCCCCCGGGATACCGTCCTACGAGCAGTACTTC.

The gene calls are TRBV28 and TRBJ2-1; 9 bases fit TRBD2. Germline assignment: CDR1 MDHEN and CDR2 SYDVKM. This CDR3 comprises 16 residues. With V trimmed by 4 bases and J by 10 bases, 14 bases remained unmatched. The chain's CDR3 is CASSWLAGSFGGEQFF. In nucleotides, the CDR3 is TGTGCCAGCAGTTGGCTAGCGGGATCATTTGGTGGGGAGCAGTTCTTC.

This rearrangement joins TRBV5-1 to TRBJ2-2; D gene uncertain. Trimming pared 5 bases from V and 9 bases from J, leaving 8 bases between. Germline values: CDR1 SGHRS, CDR2 YFSETQ. The CDR3 has 11 residues. CDR3 region: CASSIDRELFF. Here the CDR3 DNA reads TGCGCCAGCAGTATTGACAGGGAGCTGTTTTTT.

The rearrangement uses TRBV10-3 and TRBJ2-5; 15 nucleotides agree with TRBD2. This CDR3 contains 15 residues. Germline lookup yields CDR1 ENHRY and CDR2 SYGVKD. V trimming: 4 bases; J trimming: 4 bases; junction bases outside the gene matches: 1. The CDR3 DNA is TGTGCCATCAGTGGGACTAGCGGGAGGGGAGAGACCCAGTACTTC. This encodes CAISGTSGRGETQYF.

The chain carries TRBV18 and TRBJ2-3, with a tentative D call TRBD2 (6 bases). This CDR3 spans 16 amino acids. The germline V and J ends were trimmed by 1 base and 2 bases, with 13 bases remaining between them. From germline, CDR1 is KGHSH and CDR2 LQKENI. The CDR3 sequence is CASSPLPGRHTDTQYF. The CDR3 DNA reads as TGTGCCAGCTCACCACTTCCAGGGAGGCACACAGATACGCAGTATTTT.

This chain links TRBV5-1 with TRBJ1-2, with D perhaps TRBD1 (5 bases). Trimming took off 2 bases at V and 7 bases at J, with 9 bases between the two ends. This CDR3 is 12 amino acids long. Germline V CDR1 and CDR2: SGHRS, YFSETQ. The CDR3 region is CASSFSTGGYTF. DNA of the CDR3: TGCGCCAGCAGCTTCTCAACAGGTGGCTACACCTTC.

The chain employs TRBV20-1 and TRBJ2-2; TRBD2 agrees at 9 bases. After removal of 3 bases from V and 5 bases from J, the junction contained 10 bases not matched to a gene. CDR1 and CDR2 from the germline V gene are DFQATT and SNEGSKA (reference sequence). The CDR3 sequence is 16 residues long. The CDR3 sequence: CSASRVAGERTGELFF. CDR3 DNA: TGCAGTGCTAGTAGGGTAGCGGGAGAAAGAACCGGGGAGCTGTTTTTT.

Notes on this clone: One end of the junction varies from germline; a read error may be responsible. The rearrangement uses TRBV6-5 and TRBJ1-5; 7 bases are a match to TRBD1. The CDR3 contains 12 residues. From germline, CDR1 is MNHEY and CDR2 SVGAGI. The CDR3 coding sequence is TGTGCCAGCAGAATACCGGGACAGCCCCAACATTTT. Its translation: CASRIPGQPQHF.

This clone was seen only a few times. The rearrangement uses TRBV5-1 and TRBJ2-5; TRBD2 aligns across 7 bases. The germline V gene has CDR1 SGHRS and CDR2 YFSETQ. With V trimmed by 3 bases and J by 2 bases, 13 bases remained unmatched. This CDR3 contains 17 residues. The CDR3 region has the DNA TGCGCCAGCAGCTGGGGAGGGAGACTAGGACGACAAGAGACCCAGTACTTC. Its protein is CASSWGGRLGRQETQYF.

The V call is TRBV19, the J call TRBJ1-2; D is unclear. Germline values: CDR1 LNHDA, CDR2 SQIVND (reference sequence). This CDR3 has 15 residues. CDR3: CATESAGNFNYGYTF. CDR3 DNA sequence: TGTGCGACCGAATCCGCGGGAAACTTTAACTATGGCTACACCTTC.